A single sample gave rise to the 10 T cell receptor beta chains below, sequenced in a study of Tregs in tolerant kidney transplant recipients. TCRdb's table, derived via immunoSEQ multiplex PCR, lists solely in-frame clones and lacks some. This table holds 15,000 to 20,000 clones, around 71% found once. Antigens of these TCRs are unknown. Specimen: Tregs from blood cultured with allogeneic cells. The receptor source for this set is a human donor in good health.

This clone is deemed medium-sized. The CDR3 sequence: CAWIPGLAGAISYNEQFF. Written as DNA, the CDR3 is TGTGCCTGGATTCCGGGACTAGCGGGAGCGATCTCCTACAATGAGCAGTTCTTC. The V call is TRBV30, the J call TRBJ2-1, with TRBD2 identical over 14 bases. Germline CDR1 GTSNPN, CDR2 SVGIG (reference sequence). Trimming at V came to 4 bases and at J to 0 bases, leaving 8 bases not matched to a gene. This CDR3 is 18 amino acids long.

This clone was found a few times. V usage is TRBV7-9 and J usage is TRBJ2-7; D assignment may be TRBD1 or TRBD2 (5 bases each). V gave up 1 base and J gave up 0 bases, with 13 bases separating them. Germline values: CDR1 SEHNR, CDR2 FQNEAQ (reference sequence). The CDR3 covers 16 residues. CDR3 residues: CASSLGGARSSYEQYF. The DNA for the CDR3 is TGTGCCAGCAGCTTAGGAGGGGCACGCAGCTCCTACGAGCAGTACTTC.

This clone was counted only a few times. This chain uses TRBV18 with TRBJ1-5; D gene ambiguous. Trimming stripped 6 bases from V and 3 bases from J, with 15 bases between. From germline, CDR1 is KGHSH and CDR2 LQKENI. The CDR3 contains 15 residues. The CDR3 DNA reads TGTGCCAGCTCCCTCGTGGGAGGGAACAATCAGCCCCAGCATTTT. It translates to CASSLVGGNNQPQHF.

The CDR3 DNA reads TGCGCCAGCAGTGAGAGGGGGTATGTGGGGCCCTACAATGAGCAGTTCTTC. Translated: CASSERGYVGPYNEQFF. The chain combines TRBV10-2 with TRBJ2-1; D perhaps matches TRBD1 (6 bases). The CDR3 is made up of 17 amino acids. The ends were cut back, 2 bases at V and 2 bases at J, with 16 bases in the middle. Germline CDR1 and CDR2: WSHSY and SAAADI.

The chain has TRBV7-8 and TRBJ2-5, with no clear D. Deletions cut 5 bases from V and 1 base from J, with 2 bases between. This CDR3 is 11 amino acids long. The germline V gene encodes CDR1 SGHVS and CDR2 FQNEAQ. CDR3 protein: CASSVQETQYF. CDR3 bases: TGTGCCAGCAGCGTCCAAGAGACCCAGTACTTC.

The rearrangement links TRBV7-2 to TRBJ2-2; D gene unclear. Trimming removed 2 bases at V and 6 bases at J, with 7 bases between. This CDR3 comprises 13 residues. From germline, CDR1 is SGHTA and CDR2 FQGNSA. The CDR3 DNA reads TGTGCCAGCAGCTTATCAGGCCCCGGGGAGCTGTTTTTT. Its protein product is CASSLSGPGELFF.

The rearrangement joins TRBV6-1 to TRBJ1-5; no definite D call. CDR3 length: 12 residues. Germline assignment: CDR1 MNHNS and CDR2 SASEGT. V lost 10 bases to trimming and J lost 3 bases, with 10 bases between them. CDR3 residues: CATTSYNQPQHF. The CDR3 region has the DNA TGTGCCACCACGTCGTACAATCAGCCCCAGCATTTT.

The CDR3 here is CASSRRGQYFATNEKLFF. In DNA, the CDR3 is TGTGCCAGCAGCCGGAGGGGACAGTACTTTGCAACTAATGAAAAACTGTTTTTT. The chain uses TRBV7-9 and TRBJ1-4; 7 positions agree with TRBD1. Germline lookup yields CDR1 SEHNR and CDR2 FQNEAQ (reference sequence). This CDR3 contains 18 residues. The V and J ends lost 5 bases and 0 bases, in that order; junction bases with no gene match: 12. Together with reference TRBV7-9 and TRBJ1-4, the CDR3 gives the full variable domain: DTGVSQNPRHKITKRGQNVTFRCDPISEHNRLYWYRQTLGQGPEFLTYFQNEAQLEKSRLLSDRFSAERPKGSFSTLEIQRTEQGDSAMYLCASSRRGQYFATNEKLFFGSGTQLSVL.

V and J are TRBV5-1 and TRBJ2-3; TRBD2 matches at 14 bases. The length of the CDR3 is 16 residues. Per germline, CDR1 SGHRS and CDR2 YFSETQ. V trimming: 4 bases; J trimming: 3 bases; junction bases outside the gene matches: 4. For the CDR3, the DNA is TGCGCCAGCAGCCTTCGGACTAGCGGGAGGACAGATACGCAGTATTTT. This translates into CASSLRTSGRTDTQYF.

The CDR3 DNA reads TGTGCCAGCAGTCGCCTAATCCAGGGACACCGCACAGATACGCAGTATTTT. Its protein is CASSRLIQGHRTDTQYF. This sequence joins TRBV11-1 and TRBJ2-3; a weak D match, TRBD1 (6 bases). Germline V gene sequence: CDR1 SGHAT, CDR2 FQDESV (reference sequence). With 6 bases removed from V and 1 base from J, the gap between germline ends came to 20 bases. The length of the CDR3 is 17 residues.